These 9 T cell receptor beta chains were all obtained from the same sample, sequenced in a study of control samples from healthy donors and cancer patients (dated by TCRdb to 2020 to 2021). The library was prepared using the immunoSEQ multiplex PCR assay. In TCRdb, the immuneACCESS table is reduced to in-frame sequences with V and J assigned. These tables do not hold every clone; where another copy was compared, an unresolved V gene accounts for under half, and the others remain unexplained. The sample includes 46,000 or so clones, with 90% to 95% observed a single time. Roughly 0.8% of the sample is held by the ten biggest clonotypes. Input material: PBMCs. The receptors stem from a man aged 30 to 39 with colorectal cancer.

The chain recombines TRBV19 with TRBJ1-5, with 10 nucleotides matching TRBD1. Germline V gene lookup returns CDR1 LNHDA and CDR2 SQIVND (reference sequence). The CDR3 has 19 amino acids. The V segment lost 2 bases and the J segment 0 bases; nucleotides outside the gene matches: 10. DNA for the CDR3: TGTGCCAGTAGTATAAGACGACAGGGGGCCTCCTATAGCAATCAGCCCCAGCATTTT. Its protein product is CASSIRRQGASYSNQPQHF.

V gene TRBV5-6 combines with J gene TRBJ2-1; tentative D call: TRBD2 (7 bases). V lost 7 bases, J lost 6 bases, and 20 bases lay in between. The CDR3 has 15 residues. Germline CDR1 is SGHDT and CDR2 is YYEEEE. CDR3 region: CASYRLAGATNEQFF. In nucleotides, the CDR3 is TGTGCCAGCTACCGCCTGGCGGGGGCCACCAATGAGCAGTTCTTC.

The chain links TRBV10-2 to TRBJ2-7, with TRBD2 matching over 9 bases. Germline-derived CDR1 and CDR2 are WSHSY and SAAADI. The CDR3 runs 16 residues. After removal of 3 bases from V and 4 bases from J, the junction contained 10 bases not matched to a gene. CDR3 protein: CASSDFASGETYEQYV. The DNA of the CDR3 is TGCGCCAGCAGTGATTTTGCTAGCGGGGAGACTTACGAGCAGTACGTC.

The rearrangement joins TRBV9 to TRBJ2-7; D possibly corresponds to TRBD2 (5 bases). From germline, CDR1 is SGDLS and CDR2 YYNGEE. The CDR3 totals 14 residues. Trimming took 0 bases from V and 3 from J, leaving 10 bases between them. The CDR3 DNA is TGTGCCAGCAGCGTAGTGGCGGCGGGCTACGAGCAGTACTTC. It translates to CASSVVAAGYEQYF.

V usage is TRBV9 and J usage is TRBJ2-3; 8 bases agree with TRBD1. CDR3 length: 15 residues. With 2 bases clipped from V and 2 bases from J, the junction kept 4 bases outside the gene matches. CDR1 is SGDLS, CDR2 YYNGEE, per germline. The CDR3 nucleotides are TGTGCCAGCAGCGTTAGACAGGGGAACACAGATACGCAGTATTTT. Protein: CASSVRQGNTDTQYF.

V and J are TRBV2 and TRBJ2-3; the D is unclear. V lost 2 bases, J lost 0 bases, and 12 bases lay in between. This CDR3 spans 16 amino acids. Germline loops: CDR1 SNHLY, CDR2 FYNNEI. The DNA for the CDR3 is TGTGCCAGCAGTGAATTAGCTTACCCTAGCACAGATACGCAGTATTTT. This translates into CASSELAYPSTDTQYF.

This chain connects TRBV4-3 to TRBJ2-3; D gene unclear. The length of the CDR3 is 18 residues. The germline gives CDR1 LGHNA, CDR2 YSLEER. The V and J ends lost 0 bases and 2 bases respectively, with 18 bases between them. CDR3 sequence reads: CASSQERYGKITTDTQYF. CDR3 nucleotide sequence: TGCGCCAGCAGCCAAGAGAGGTACGGCAAAATCACCACAGATACGCAGTATTTT.

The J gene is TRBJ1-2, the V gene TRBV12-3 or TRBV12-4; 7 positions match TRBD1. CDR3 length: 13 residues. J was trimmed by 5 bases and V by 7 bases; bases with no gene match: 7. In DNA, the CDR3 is TGTGCCAGCACCCCGGAGACAGGGTATGGCTACACCTTC. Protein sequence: CASTPETGYGYTF.

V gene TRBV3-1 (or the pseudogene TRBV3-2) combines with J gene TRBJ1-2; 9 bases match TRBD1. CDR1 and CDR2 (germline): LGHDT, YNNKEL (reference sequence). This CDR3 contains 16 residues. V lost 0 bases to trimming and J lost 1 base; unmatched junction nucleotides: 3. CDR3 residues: CASSQDWGQGNYGYTF. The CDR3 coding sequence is TGTGCCAGCAGCCAAGATTGGGGACAGGGTAACTATGGCTACACCTTC.